The rows below give T cell receptor beta chains drawn from one sample of a study of OX40 agonist ivuxolimab in advanced cancers. Sequencing used immunoSEQ multiplex PCR; TCRdb keeps in-frame clones, though not all of them. Of about 68,000 clones listed, approximately 87% are singletons. Material: CD4+ or CD8+ T cells sorted from blood, obtained in a trial of the OX40 agonist ivuxolimab. The receptors shown here come from an adult with an advanced solid tumor such as melanoma, head and neck, liver or kidney cancer. Both conserved end residues are part of each CDR3. The D gene is left open where the match is weak. The size entry is marked missing in some rows and otherwise reads once, few, many or a size class.

V gene	J gene	clone size	D gene	CDR3 protein	CDR3 DNA
TRBV4-3	TRBJ1-2	NA	NA	CASSQDWGEYYGYTF	TGCGCCAGCAGCCAAGATTGGGGCGAATACTATGGCTACACCTTC
TRBV5-1	TRBJ2-3	once	TRBD2	CASSLGLAGGPDTQYF	TGCGCCAGCAGCTTGGGGCTAGCGGGGGGGCCAGATACGCAGTATTTT
TRBV7-2	TRBJ1-1	NA	NA	CASSLRDLRSGEAFF	TGTGCCAGCAGCTTACGGGACCTTCGGAGTGGTGAAGCTTTCTTT
TRBV5-1	TRBJ2-1	NA	TRBD1	CASRSLSGTGYNEQFF	TGCGCCAGCAGGAGCCTATCCGGGACAGGCTACAATGAGCAGTTCTTC
TRBV6-6	TRBJ1-4	NA	TRBD1	CASRHSIQGGNEKLFF	TGTGCCAGCAGACATTCTATACAGGGGGGTAATGAAAAACTGTTTTTT
TRBV6-1	TRBJ2-1	once	NA	CASHTVWQGRSEQFF	TGTGCCAGCCACACGGTTTGGCAGGGGCGTAGTGAGCAGTTCTTC
TRBV19	TRBJ2-7	NA	NA	CASSETGSSYEQYF	TGTGCCAGTAGCGAGACGGGAAGCTCCTACGAGCAGTACTTC
TRBV19	TRBJ1-5	NA	TRBD1	CASRGQGAQNQPQHF	TGTGCCAGTAGAGGACAGGGGGCGCAAAATCAGCCCCAGCATTTT
TRBV6-6	TRBJ1-1	few	NA	CASSPTARQSEAFF	TGTGCCAGCAGTCCAACAGCGCGACAGAGTGAAGCTTTCTTT
TRBV6-6	TRBJ2-7	once	TRBD1	CASAGGQGAREQYF	TGTGCCAGCGCCGGTGGGCAGGGGGCGAGGGAGCAGTACTTC
TRBV7-2	TRBJ2-5	NA	NA	CASSLQGQETQYF	TGTGCCAGCAGCTTACAGGGACAAGAGACCCAGTACTTC
TRBV7-9	TRBJ2-3	NA	NA	CASSPAGPDTQYF	TGTGCCAGCAGCCCCGCGGGCCCGGATACGCAGTATTTT
TRBV7-2	TRBJ2-3	NA	NA	CASSLAEIITDTQYF	TGTGCCAGCAGCTTAGCCGAGATCATAACAGATACGCAGTATTTT
TRBV5-1	TRBJ2-7	NA	TRBD2	CASSSRGGALTFSYEQYF	TGCGCCAGCAGCTCCCGGGGAGGGGCCTTAACTTTTTCCTACGAGCAGTACTTC
TRBV20-1	TRBJ1-1	NA	NA	CSARGSAEAFF	TGCAGTGCTAGAGGATCCGCTGAAGCTTTCTTT
TRBV7-2	TRBJ2-7	NA	NA	CASSAVGLPYEQYF	TGTGCCAGCAGCGCCGTGGGTCTACCATACGAGCAGTACTTC
TRBV7-2	TRBJ2-7	NA	TRBD2	CASSFSLRRGGRHEQYF	TGTGCCAGCAGCTTTAGTTTGCGGCGGGGGGGTAGGCACGAGCAGTACTTC
TRBV18	TRBJ2-2	NA	NA	CASSPGTMNTGELFF	TGTGCCAGCTCACCCGGGACAATGAACACCGGGGAGCTGTTTTTT
TRBV15	TRBJ2-2	few	TRBD1	CATSRDRADTGELFF	TGTGCCACCAGCAGGGACAGGGCCGACACCGGGGAGCTGTTTTTT
TRBV7-2	TRBJ2-7	few	NA	CASSSSLSTSRGHEQYF	TGTGCCAGCAGCTCCAGCCTATCGACTAGTAGAGGCCACGAGCAGTACTTC
TRBV5-1	TRBJ2-3	NA	NA	CASSSGPTDTQYF	TGCGCCAGCAGCTCGGGCCCCACAGATACGCAGTATTTT